This TCR beta chain was captured in a study of regulatory T cells in long-lasting Graves disease. Study summary: Disease was considered persistent Graves' disease after over 5 years of antithyroid drugs (with positive TSH receptor antibodies).

Study findings and constraints: The study found persistent patients shared more public clonotypes (roughly 3,000) than new patients (around 870).

Concerning this clonotype: As yet, its antigen is unknown.

V gave up 8 bases and J gave up 2 bases; unmatched junction bases: 5. Germline lookup yields CDR1 LGHDT and CDR2 YNNKEL (reference sequence). The CDR3 consists of 13 residues. Time point of the sample: persistent/refractory GD, antithyroid drugs over 5 years with positive TRAb. The authors made the TCR library using RNA they extracted from PBMCs. Patients came through an endocrinology department, and that department was in Xi'an, China. Construction of the TCR beta libraries employed iRepertoire HTBI primers in conjunction with Arm-PCR of CDR3 regions. TCRdb re-called the multiplex PCR reads with MiXCR, one entry per CDR3 protein. The sample lists around 450,000 distinct CDR3 sequences; around a fifth were seen once.

The sequence came from a female donor with Graves disease. The sequencing used peripheral blood mononuclear cells (PBMCs), collected when the disease was refractory, from a patient treated with antithyroid drugs. This rearrangement joins TRBV3-1 to TRBJ1-1; TRBD1 matches 7 bases. CDR3 nucleotide sequence: TGTGCCAGCGAGGCAGGGGGAAACACTGAAGCTTTCTTT. Amino acids: CASEAGGNTEAFF.